This T cell receptor (beta chain) was sequenced for a study of CD8 T cells in Susac syndrome. Germline CDR1 is SEHNR and CDR2 is FQNEAQ (reference sequence). Trimming stripped 8 bases from V and 0 bases from J, with 10 bases between. The CDR3 extends over 13 amino acids. Random hexamers primed reverse transcription of about 0.5 to 1 ug RNA. TCRdb re-called the immunoSEQ multiplex PCR reads through MiXCR, storing one row per CDR3 protein. The data contain tens of thousands of distinct CDR3 sequences, roughly 94% of them singletons. Sequencing was carried out using CD8+ T cells from PBMCs. The chain has TRBV7-9 and TRBJ2-5; D might be TRBD1 or TRBD2, each matching 5 bases. The origin of this receptor is a human donor with Susac syndrome. The CDR3 region has the DNA TGTGCCAGCTTGGGACCAAACCAAGAGACCCAGTACTTC. This translates into CASLGPNQETQYF.